This entry lists 10 T cell receptor beta chains sequenced from one sample in a study of blood T cell repertoires in COVID-19. The protocol was immunoSEQ multiplex PCR, while the TCRdb copy is restricted to in-frame clones and leaves out a portion. The table shows 250,000 to 300,000 clones, with around 81% occurring only once. The sequenced material came from peripheral blood. The receptors shown here come from a woman in her fifties or sixties with active or convalescent COVID-19.

The V and J genes are TRBV27 and TRBJ1-6; weak D call: TRBD1 (5 bases). Germline CDR1 MNHEY, CDR2 SMNVEV (reference sequence). Trimming stripped 3 bases from V and 6 bases from J, with 12 bases between. The CDR3 has 15 amino acids. DNA of the CDR3: TGTGCCAGCAGTTTGAGTCAGGGAAGTAATTCACCCCTCCACTTT. Translation gives CASSLSQGSNSPLHF.

This chain links TRBV6-6 with TRBJ1-1, with D maybe TRBD1 (5 bases). V was shortened by 5 bases and J by 4 bases, with 14 bases between the two germline ends. In germline, CDR1 is MNHNY, CDR2 SVGAGI (reference sequence). The CDR3 extends over 14 amino acids. The CDR3 coding sequence is TGTGCCAGCAGTCAGACAGCCCCGGGCACTGAAGCTTTCTTT. Its protein is CASSQTAPGTEAFF.

This clone came up once. The chain combines TRBV25-1 with TRBJ1-1, with unresolved D. Trimming left V 8 bases short and J 3 bases short, with 10 bases between. Germline V CDR1 and CDR2: MGHDK, SYGVNS. This CDR3 has 12 amino acids. The CDR3 bases are TGTGCCAGCTCCTTAGCCCACACTGAAGCTTTCTTT. Translated, it gives CASSLAHTEAFF.

V and J are TRBV7-2 and TRBJ2-3; 9 bases fit TRBD1. From germline, CDR1 is SGHTA and CDR2 FQGNSA. The V and J ends lost 3 bases and 4 bases, in that order; junction bases with no gene match: 2. This CDR3 contains 14 residues. The CDR3: CASSLGQGADTQYF. Here the CDR3 DNA reads TGTGCCAGCAGCTTGGGACAGGGCGCAGATACGCAGTATTTT.

This rearrangement joins TRBV29-1 to TRBJ1-2; a weak D match, TRBD1 (5 bases). Germline CDR1 SQVTM, CDR2 ANQGSEA. This CDR3 is built from 12 residues. The CDR3 coding sequence is TGCACCGCGGATCAGGGTTCGTATGGCTACACCTTC. Its protein product is CTADQGSYGYTF.

The chain has TRBV3-1 (or the pseudogene TRBV3-2) and TRBJ2-7; the D gene is possibly TRBD1 (6 bases). Trimming removed 3 bases from V and 3 bases from J, with 18 bases in between. This CDR3 region has 16 residues. Germline V lookup: CDR1 LGHDT, CDR2 YNNKEL (reference sequence). In DNA, the CDR3 is TGTGCCAGCAGCCATGAAGGTCTGACAGGAAACTACGAGCAGTACTTC. Amino acid sequence: CASSHEGLTGNYEQYF.

V is TRBV6-1 and J is TRBJ1-1, with D perhaps matching TRBD1 (5 bases). Germline V gene sequence: CDR1 MNHNS, CDR2 SASEGT. The CDR3 has 14 residues. V was clipped by 3 bases and J by 0 bases, with 8 bases between them. This chain's CDR3 is CASSEAGLNTEAFF. Written as DNA, the CDR3 is TGTGCCAGCAGTGAGGCAGGGTTGAACACTGAAGCTTTCTTT.

The chain links TRBV5-6 to TRBJ1-2, with TRBD1 matching 7 bases. Losses at the gene ends were 4 bases for V and 8 bases for J; bases not matched to a gene: 8. This CDR3 is 13 amino acids long. Germline-derived CDR1 and CDR2 are SGHDT and YYEEEE. The CDR3 DNA reads TGTGCCAGCAGCCAACAGGGGATCGGCGGCTACACCTTC. Its protein product is CASSQQGIGGYTF.

J is TRBJ2-1 and V is TRBV30; the D gene is possibly TRBD2 (7 bases). From germline, CDR1 is GTSNPN and CDR2 SVGIG (reference sequence). CDR3 length: 16 residues. Deletions cut 2 bases from V and 7 bases from J, with 21 bases between. The CDR3 DNA reads as TGTGCCTGGAGTCACCAAGGGGGGGGCGCGAGGAATGAGCAGTTCTTC. Translation gives CAWSHQGGGARNEQFF.

The chain has TRBV6-2 or TRBV6-3 and TRBJ2-2; D is possibly TRBD1 (5 bases). Germline V gene data show CDR1 as MNHEY and CDR2 as SVGEGT. V lost 3 bases, J lost 7 bases, and 12 bases lay in between. CDR3 length equals 14 residues. The CDR3 spells CASSYSRVGGELFF. CDR3 nucleotide sequence: TGTGCCAGCAGTTATTCCAGGGTCGGCGGGGAGCTGTTTTTT.